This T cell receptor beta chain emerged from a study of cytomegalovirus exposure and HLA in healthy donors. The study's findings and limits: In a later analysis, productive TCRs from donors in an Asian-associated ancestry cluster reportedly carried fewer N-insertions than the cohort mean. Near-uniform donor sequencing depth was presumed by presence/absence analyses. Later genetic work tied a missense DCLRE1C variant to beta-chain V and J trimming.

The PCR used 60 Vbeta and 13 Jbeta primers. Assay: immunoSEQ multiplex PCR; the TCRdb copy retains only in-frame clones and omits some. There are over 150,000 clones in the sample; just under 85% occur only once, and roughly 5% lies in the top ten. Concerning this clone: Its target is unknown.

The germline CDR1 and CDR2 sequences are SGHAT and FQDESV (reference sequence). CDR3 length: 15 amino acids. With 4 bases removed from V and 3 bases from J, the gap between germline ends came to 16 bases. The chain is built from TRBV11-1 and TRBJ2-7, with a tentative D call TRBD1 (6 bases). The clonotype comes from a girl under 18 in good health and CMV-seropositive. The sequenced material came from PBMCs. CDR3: CASSWTSTGDYEQYF. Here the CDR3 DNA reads TGTGCCAGCAGCTGGACCTCGACAGGCGACTACGAGCAGTACTTC.